This T cell receptor beta chain was sequenced during a study of graft-versus-host responses after intestinal transplantation. Study-level background: Multivisceral, liver-intestinal, or isolated intestinal transplants were received by the recipients. Whole-study findings and limits: In recipient marrow, GvH clones were found, and some appeared first in ileum or blood. After transplant, early declines in HvG clones were associated with peak levels of circulating GvH clones.

By share of the sample, this clone is medium-sized. Per the germline V gene, CDR1 is MNHNS and CDR2 is SASEGT. This CDR3 has 14 amino acids. V was clipped by 3 bases and J by 1 base, with 8 bases between them. The data were produced by immunoSEQ multiplex PCR, yet TCRdb's version contains in-frame clones alone and is incomplete. The repertoire holds about 6,900 clones, 20% to 25% seen once, with about 4.3% in the top ten. This sample comprised alloreactive CD4+ T cells from a mixed lymphocyte reaction culture, obtained before transplantation. Subset described: CFSE-low proliferating T cells sorted from roughly six-day pre-transplant mixed lymphocyte reaction (GvH or HvG direction). The clonotype was recovered from a human patient who was an organ donor for intestinal transplantation. V and J are TRBV6-1 and TRBJ2-3; TRBD1 might be the D (6 bases). CDR3 amino acids: CASSDRGGTDTQYF. The CDR3 DNA sequence: TGTGCCAGCAGTGACAGGGGCGGCACAGATACGCAGTATTTT.